The T cell receptor beta chain described here comes from a study of PD-L1 blockade in urothelial cancer. Study details: Patients began atezolizumab, 1,200 mg intravenously every 3 weeks, in the mid-2010s. Most patients, about nine tenths of the roughly 30, were males with bladder-origin cancer.

Trimming cost V 7 bases and J 7 bases, with 13 bases left between them. The CDR3 sequence is 11 residues long. Germline V gives CDR1 SQVTM, CDR2 ANQGSEA. TCRdb's table, derived via immunoSEQ multiplex PCR, lists solely in-frame clones and lacks some. The table has more than 15,000 clones, approximately 90% seen once. Material: PBMCs, obtained around atezolizumab (anti-PD-L1) treatment. The clonotype was recovered from a man aged 45-65 years with urothelial cancer. J is TRBJ1-2 and V is TRBV29-1, with a possible D match to TRBD1 (6 bases). Here the CDR3 reads CSAGGGPGYTF. The CDR3 DNA is TGCAGCGCGGGGGGCGGCCCTGGCTACACCTTC.